The TCR beta chain described here comes from a study of shared clonotypes between healthy human individuals. The V segment lost 3 bases and the J segment 5 bases; nucleotides outside the gene matches: 4. The CDR3 is 13 residues long. Germline CDR1 reads SGHAT; CDR2 reads FQNNGV. Method: immunoSEQ multiplex PCR; TCRdb's copy keeps in-frame clones and lacks some. The table lists around 750,000 clones, roughly 70% of them singletons, with more than 1.5% in the top ten. The sequence was obtained from a woman under 40 in good health. Sequenced: memory CD4+ T cells sorted from blood. The subset: CD45RA-negative fraction. This chain uses TRBV11-2 with TRBJ2-7; 7 nucleotides match TRBD1. The CDR3 nucleotides read TGTGCCAGCAGCTTCAACAGGGGAAACGAGCAGTACTTC. This encodes CASSFNRGNEQYF.